Described below is a single T cell receptor beta chain sequence and its context. Its antigen is currently unknown. TCRdb re-derived calls from the 5' RACE reads in MiXCR, one entry per CDR3 protein. The sample shows 55,000 to 80,000 distinct CDR3 sequences, 20% to 25% of them seen only once. V was pared by 4 bases and J by 3 bases, with 10 bases between. CDR3 length: 13 amino acids. Study-wide results and limits: Tumor memory CD4+ T cell TCR gene usage was found to cluster with blood and lymph node memory CD4+ cells and with lymph node naive CD4+ cells.

Sequenced input: memory CD4+ T cells sorted from a lymph node. Subset of the sample: memory CD4+ T cells, CD4+CD45RO+CD25-. The V call is TRBV12-3 or TRBV12-4, the J call TRBJ2-7; D ambiguous. The TCR sequence derives from a female donor with breast cancer. In DNA, the CDR3 is TGTGCCAGCAGTTCCGACATTAACTACGAGCAGTACTTC. Translated, it gives CASSSDINYEQYF.